Below, 7 T cell receptor beta chains from the same sample are listed, as sequenced in a study of control samples from healthy donors and cancer patients. Sequencing used immunoSEQ multiplex PCR; TCRdb keeps in-frame clones, though not all of them. The table includes 70,000 or so clones, approximately 88% detected once. The sample was PBMCs. These receptors all come from a woman between 50 and 59 years old with lung cancer.

The V call is TRBV7-9, the J call TRBJ2-3, with 7 positions matching TRBD1. Germline V CDR1 and CDR2: SEHNR, FQNEAQ (reference sequence). V gave up 3 bases and J gave up 1 base; unmatched junction bases: 10. The CDR3 totals 17 residues. In nucleotides, the CDR3 is TGTGCCAGCAGCTTCCGTCCAGACAGGGAAGGCACAGATACGCAGTATTTT. Its translation: CASSFRPDREGTDTQYF.

V is TRBV9 and J is TRBJ1-2; TRBD1 matches at 7 bases. The CDR3 spans 15 residues. Per germline, CDR1 SGDLS and CDR2 YYNGEE. The ends lost 0 bases at V and 6 bases at J; junction bases unmatched: 8. This CDR3 is CASSVGTGVGDGYTF. CDR3 DNA sequence: TGTGCCAGCAGCGTAGGAACAGGGGTCGGCGATGGCTACACCTTC.

The V call is TRBV19, the J call TRBJ1-3; D call uncertain. The CDR3 contains 13 residues. V was clipped by 4 bases and J by 4 bases, with 8 bases between them. CDR1 and CDR2 (germline): LNHDA, SQIVND (reference sequence). DNA of the CDR3: TGTGCCAGTAGTAGTCTTCCGGGAAACACCATATATTTT. It specifies CASSSLPGNTIYF.

For the CDR3, the DNA is TGTGCCAGCAGAAAACTAGATACCGGGGAGCTGTTTTTT. Translating it yields CASRKLDTGELFF. The chain carries TRBV7-3 and TRBJ2-2; D possibly corresponds to TRBD2 (5 bases). This CDR3 has 13 residues. V was pared by 6 bases and J by 5 bases, with 10 bases between. Per germline, CDR1 SGHTA and CDR2 FQGTGA.

This clone was detected only a few times. The chain recombines TRBV12-3 or TRBV12-4 with TRBJ2-5; 10 bases map to TRBD1. The CDR3 has 13 amino acids. V lost 5 bases to trimming and J lost 5 bases; unmatched junction nucleotides: 2. Here the CDR3 DNA reads TGTGCCAGCAGTGGACAGGGGGTGGAGACCCAGTACTTC. This sequence encodes CASSGQGVETQYF.

The J gene is TRBJ2-2, the V gene TRBV5-1; 9 positions agree with TRBD1. The J segment lost 3 bases and the V segment lost 9 bases, leaving 9 bases of the junction unmatched. The CDR3 runs 15 residues. The germline gives CDR1 SGHRS, CDR2 YFSETQ. CDR3 nucleotides: TGCGCCACTACCCGGGACAGGGCTGACACCGGGGAGCTGTTTTTT. Amino acids: CATTRDRADTGELFF. The full variable domain, its missing parts supplied by reference TRBV5-1 and TRBJ2-2, is KAGVTQTPRYLIKTRGQQVTLSCSPISGHRSVSWYQQTPGQGLQFLFEYFSETQRNKGNFPGRFSGRQFSNSRSEMNVSTLELGDSALYLCATTRDRADTGELFFGEGSRLTVL.

The gene calls are TRBV20-1 and TRBJ1-4, with 9 bases that match TRBD1. CDR3 length equals 11 residues. The germline CDR1 and CDR2 sequences are DFQATT and SNEGSKA (reference sequence). CDR3 protein: CSGQGDEKLFF. DNA for the CDR3: TGCTCGGGACAGGGCGATGAAAAACTGTTTTTT.